These 31 T cell receptor beta chains were all obtained from the same sample, sequenced in a study of breast tumors, draining lymph nodes, adjacent tissues. Axillary draining lymph nodes of breast cancer patients supplied the node samples. From the multiplex PCR reads, TCRdb called clonotypes with MiXCR, one entry per CDR3 protein. The sample includes tens of thousands of distinct CDR3 sequences, around 20% seen only once; the top ten take around 2.5%. Sequenced input: axillary lymph node tissue. The source is a female donor with breast cancer. Some clones in this sample may be carry-over from other donors' samples.

Worth noting for this clonotype: A much larger clone sits a single nucleotide away, making a read error possible. Here the CDR3 DNA reads TGCAGTGCTAGCGGACCAGCGGGATTAGCAGATACGCAGTATTTT. Translated, it gives CSASGPAGLADTQYF. The gene calls are TRBV20-1 and TRBJ2-3; 7 bases agree with TRBD2. CDR1 is DFQATT, CDR2 SNEGSKA, per germline (reference sequence). CDR3 length equals 15 residues. Losses at the gene ends were 3 bases for V and 4 bases for J; bases not matched to a gene: 10.

In its sample, this clonotype was seen many times. J is TRBJ2-7 and V is TRBV6-5; D may be TRBD1 (6 bases). This CDR3 spans 13 amino acids. The ends were cut back, 0 bases at V and 5 bases at J, with 8 bases in the middle. Germline loops: CDR1 MNHEY, CDR2 SVGAGI. CDR3 residues: CASSYSYRDEQYF. DNA for the CDR3: TGTGCCAGCAGTTACTCATACAGGGACGAGCAGTACTTC.

This clonotype was detected ten times or more. This chain uses TRBV7-9 with TRBJ2-7; a weak D match, TRBD2 (5 bases). The CDR3 contains 14 residues. Between the trimmed V and J ends, which lost 5 bases and 4 bases, there was a span of 15 bases. CDR1 and CDR2 (germline): SEHNR, FQNEAQ (reference sequence). DNA of the CDR3: TGTGCCAGCAGCGACCTGGACTGGCCGTACGAGCAGTACTTC. Translated: CASSDLDWPYEQYF.

Many counts were recorded for this clonotype. The chain carries TRBV7-9 and TRBJ2-3; TRBD2 matches 14 bases. V shed 1 base, J shed 1 base, and the junction held 4 bases outside the gene matches. The CDR3 length is 18 residues. Per the germline V gene, CDR1 is SEHNR and CDR2 is FQNEAQ (reference sequence). CDR3 sequence: CASSLGLAGGPGTDTQYF. The CDR3 DNA sequence: TGTGCCAGCAGCTTAGGACTAGCGGGAGGGCCGGGCACAGATACGCAGTATTTT.

This clonotype was recorded at least ten times. The V and J genes are TRBV10-3 and TRBJ2-7, with unresolved D. Germline V gene lookup returns CDR1 ENHRY and CDR2 SYGVKD. The ends were cut back, 3 bases at V and 2 bases at J, with 11 bases in the middle. The CDR3 is made up of 14 amino acids. CDR3 DNA sequence: TGTGCCATCAGTGAATCCGGGCGGCCCTACGAGCAGTACTTC. Translating gives CAISESGRPYEQYF.

This clonotype was seen repeatedly, ten times or more. The genes are TRBV20-1 and TRBJ1-3; no firm D call. The V gene's germline CDR1 is DFQATT and CDR2 SNEGSKA (reference sequence). CDR3 length equals 13 residues. V lost 2 bases and J 0 bases, leaving 5 bases between the germline ends. The CDR3 loop is CSARTSSGNTIYF. DNA of the CDR3: TGCAGTGCTAGAACGAGCTCTGGAAACACCATATATTTT.

For this clonotype: The conserved phenylalanine or tryptophan normally closing the CDR3 is absent here, so this likely arose from a read error. V and J are TRBV6-5 and TRBJ1-5, with 9 nucleotides matching TRBD1. This CDR3 has 15 amino acids. V lost 0 bases to trimming and J lost 5 bases; unmatched junction nucleotides: 2. Per the germline V gene, CDR1 is MNHEY and CDR2 is SVGAGI. The CDR3 protein is CASSYSGQGHQPQHS. The CDR3 nucleotides read TGTGCCAGCAGTTACTCGGGACAGGGTCATCAGCCCCAGCATTCT.

As concerns this clonotype: One base away lies a much larger clone, so this may be a sequencing read error. The chain uses TRBV12-3 or TRBV12-4 and TRBJ1-2; D possibly corresponds to TRBD1 (6 bases). The ends were cut back, 4 bases at V and 7 bases at J, with 16 bases in the middle. The CDR3 totals 14 residues. The CDR3 loop reads CASSSGAGVGGYTF. The CDR3 DNA reads TGTGCCAGCAGTTCTGGGGCAGGGGTGGGTGGCTACACCTTC.

This clonotype turned up a few times. It may be a read error: a sequence one base away is much more abundant. V is TRBV15 and J is TRBJ2-5, with 9 bases that match TRBD1. Germline lookup yields CDR1 LNHNV and CDR2 YYDKDF (reference sequence). The length of the CDR3 is 13 residues. Here the CDR3 DNA reads TGTGCCACCAGCAGGGACAGGGGAGAGACCCAGTGCTTC. Its translation: CATSRDRGETQCF.

About this clonotype itself: This could be a read error, since a much larger clone is one nucleotide away. This chain connects TRBV4-2 to TRBJ1-3; D not certain. The CDR3 runs to 15 residues. With 0 bases removed from V and 8 bases from J, the gap between germline ends came to 14 bases. CDR1 LGHNA and CDR2 YNFKEQ come from the germline V gene. The CDR3 here is CASSQEPGPGDTIYF. The CDR3 region has the DNA TGTGCCAGCAGCCAAGAACCGGGCCCGGGAGACACCATATATTTT.

This clonotype was recorded many times. The chain joins TRBV7-9 to TRBJ2-1; 8 bases are shared with TRBD2. CDR1 SEHNR and CDR2 FQNEAQ come from the germline V gene (reference sequence). V lost 5 bases to trimming and J lost 9 bases; unmatched junction nucleotides: 9. The CDR3 sequence is 14 residues long. CDR3 coding DNA: TGTGCCAGCAGCCCGAAGCGGGAGAGGGTTGAGCAGTTCTTC. Amino acid sequence: CASSPKRERVEQFF.

Turning to this clonotype: Since a much larger clone is just one base distant, this may be a read error. The J gene is TRBJ2-1, the V gene TRBV24-1, with D possibly TRBD2 on 5 matching bases. The CDR3 spans 12 residues. Germline values: CDR1 KGHDR, CDR2 SFDVKD. The CDR3 DNA follows: TGTGTCACCAGTGAAGGACTCCTCGGGCAGTTCTTC. As protein: CVTSEGLLGQFF.

There are many counts of this clonotype. This sequence joins TRBV11-2 and TRBJ2-2; perhaps TRBD2 as D (6 bases). V shed 3 bases and J shed 2 bases, with 7 bases lying between them. The CDR3 contains 14 residues. Germline-derived CDR1 and CDR2 are SGHAT and FQNNGV. The CDR3 reads CASSFAGNTGELFF. CDR3 sequence (DNA): TGTGCCAGCAGCTTCGCGGGAAACACCGGGGAGCTGTTTTTT.

In this sample, this clonotype turned up many times. The chain recombines TRBV14 with TRBJ2-1; maybe TRBD2 (6 bases). Germline CDR1 is SGHDN and CDR2 is FVKESK. The CDR3 consists of 14 residues. V was shortened by 3 bases and J by 7 bases, with 13 bases between the two germline ends. The CDR3 loop reads CASSQDYLANEQFF. DNA of the CDR3: TGTGCCAGCAGCCAGGATTACCTAGCGAATGAGCAGTTCTTC.

Remarks on this clonotype: This may arise from a read error, as a much more abundant clone is one base away. This chain connects TRBV5-1 to TRBJ2-5; a possible D gene is TRBD2 (7 bases). Germline assignment: CDR1 SGHRS and CDR2 YFSETQ. CDR3 length: 17 amino acids. The CDR3 loop reads CASSLEGGGMRQEAQYF. The CDR3 DNA follows: TGCGCCAGCAGCTTGGAGGGGGGGGGTATGCGACAAGAGGCCCAGTACTTC.

This clonotype was seen ten or more times. V usage is TRBV29-1 and J usage is TRBJ2-7; no clear D gene. V was cut by 4 bases and J by 0 bases, with 16 bases left in between. The germline V gene has CDR1 SQVTM and CDR2 ANQGSEA. CDR3 length: 15 amino acids. The CDR3 sequence is CSVAGPGRSSYEQYF. Written as DNA, the CDR3 is TGCAGCGTTGCAGGTCCCGGCAGGAGCTCCTACGAGCAGTACTTC.

CDR3 region: CASSFRLAGGIITYEQYF. DNA for the CDR3: TGTGCCAGCAGTTTCCGTCTAGCGGGAGGGATAATAACCTACGAGCAGTACTTC. The genes are TRBV12-3 or TRBV12-4 and TRBJ2-7; 12 positions agree with TRBD2. The CDR3 extends over 18 amino acids. Losses at the gene ends were 3 bases for V and 2 bases for J; bases not matched to a gene: 11.

This clonotype was counted at least ten times. J is TRBJ1-5 and V is TRBV9; D possibly corresponds to TRBD1 (5 bases). Germline-derived CDR1 and CDR2 are SGDLS and YYNGEE. This CDR3 is built from 15 residues. The V end was cut by 3 bases, the J end by 1 base, with 11 bases between. As DNA, the CDR3 is TGTGCCAGCAGCGCGACGGGGGGAAGCAATCAGCCCCAGCATTTT. Translation: CASSATGGSNQPQHF.

On this clonotype: A much larger clone differs by one base, so this may be a read error. The genes are TRBV6-2 or TRBV6-3 and TRBJ2-3; D unresolved. Trimming removed 8 bases from V and 0 bases from J, with 15 bases in between. From germline, CDR1 is MNHEY and CDR2 SVGEGT. This CDR3 has 15 residues. The CDR3 spells CASGAWTVSTDTQYF. DNA for the CDR3: TGTGCCAGCGGTGCCTGGACGGTTAGCACAGATACGCAGTATTTT.

Regarding this clonotype: A much larger clone lies one base from this, so it may be a read error. The rearrangement uses TRBV7-2 and TRBJ2-1; 9 bases map to TRBD1. The CDR3 loop spans 16 amino acids. Germline assignment: CDR1 SGHTA and CDR2 FQGNSA. The CDR3 here is CGSSPGTGTGRNEQFF. The CDR3 DNA reads as TGTGGCAGCAGCCCTGGGACCGGGACAGGGCGCAATGAGCAGTTCTTC. Combining the CDR3 with reference TRBV7-2 and TRBJ2-1 gives the whole variable domain GAGVSQSPSNKVTEKGKDVELRCDPISGHTALYWYRQSLGQGLEFLIYFQGNSAPDKSGLPSDRFSAERTGGSVSTLTIQRTQQEDSAVYLCGSSPGTGTGRNEQFFGPGTRLTVL.

This clonotype turned up a few times. The rearrangement links TRBV30 to TRBJ1-4; D perhaps matches TRBD1 (5 bases). Trimming stripped 2 bases from V and 4 bases from J, with 11 bases between. The CDR3 runs 14 residues. Germline CDR1 GTSNPN, CDR2 SVGIG (reference sequence). For the CDR3, the DNA is TGTGCCTGGAGTCCGGGACGGATTAATGAAAAACTGTTTTTT. Protein product: CAWSPGRINEKLFF.

This clonotype was seen repeatedly, ten times or more. The chain uses TRBV10-1 and TRBJ2-1; 8 positions agree with TRBD2. J lost 7 bases, V lost 2 bases, and 7 bases had no gene match. Germline assignment: CDR1 WNHNN and CDR2 SYGVQD (reference sequence). This CDR3 region has 15 residues. In DNA form, the CDR3 reads TGCGCCAGCAGTGAGACGGGAGGGCCGCGGAATGAGCAGTTCTTC. Encoded protein: CASSETGGPRNEQFF.

The chain is built from TRBV28 and TRBJ1-5; 7 bases fit TRBD1. The CDR3 extends over 13 amino acids. Germline CDR1 MDHEN, CDR2 SYDVKM. J was trimmed by 8 bases and V by 7 bases; bases with no gene match: 8. CDR3 nucleotides: TGTGCCAGCACGACAGGGCCCTGGGAGCCCCAGCATTTT. Its translation: CASTTGPWEPQHF. The variable domain in full, with the rest retrieved from reference TRBV28 and TRBJ1-5, is DVKVTQSSRYLVKRTGEKVFLECVQDMDHENMFWYRQDPGLGLRLIYFSYDVKMKEKGDIPEGYSVSREKKERFSLILESASTNQTSMYLCASTTGPWEPQHFGDGTRLSIL.

This clonotype was seen at least ten times. V is TRBV4-1 and J is TRBJ1-3, with D uncertain. The germline V and J ends were trimmed by 4 bases and 15 bases, with 16 bases remaining between them. CDR1 and CDR2 (germline): MGHRA, YSYEKL. The CDR3 is 12 residues long. Here the CDR3 DNA reads TGCGCCAGCAGCCGAGACCGGGAGAGCCAATATTTT. It is translated as CASSRDRESQYF.

This clonotype was detected ten times or more. The rearrangement links TRBV7-2 to TRBJ1-5; tentatively, D is TRBD1 (5 bases). The length of the CDR3 is 16 residues. Germline V gene data show CDR1 as SGHTA and CDR2 as FQGNSA. The V end was cut by 0 bases, the J end by 4 bases, with 13 bases between. CDR3 amino acids: CASSLAGQAVNQPQHF. The CDR3 DNA is TGTGCCAGCAGCTTAGCGGGGCAGGCCGTAAATCAGCCCCAGCATTTT.

This clonotype was detected many times. The V and J genes are TRBV14 and TRBJ1-2; D unclear. V lost 4 bases, J lost 4 bases, and 7 bases lay in between. The CDR3 is 12 residues long. Germline V gene sequence: CDR1 SGHDN, CDR2 FVKESK. CDR3 sequence (DNA): TGTGCCAGCAGCCCGTCCCTCTATGGCTACACCTTC. Its translation: CASSPSLYGYTF.

In the case of this clonotype: This may arise from a read error, as a much more abundant clone is one base away. The rearrangement links TRBV27 to TRBJ1-6; 7 bases are a match to TRBD1. CDR3 length: 15 amino acids. Trimming at V came to 3 bases and at J to 9 bases, leaving 8 bases not matched to a gene. Germline CDR1 reads MNHEY; CDR2 reads SMNVEV (reference sequence). CDR3 amino acids: CASSFDRASTSPLHF. DNA for the CDR3: TGTGCCAGCAGTTTCGACAGGGCTTCTACTTCACCCCTCCACTTT.

This clonotype was found many times. The V gene is TRBV12-3 or TRBV12-4, the J gene TRBJ1-2, with D possibly TRBD1 on 6 matching bases. V shed 7 bases and J shed 5 bases, with 14 bases lying between them. CDR3 size: 13 residues. In nucleotides, the CDR3 is TGTGCCAGCACCGGGACACAATCTTATGGCTACACCTTC. Amino acid sequence: CASTGTQSYGYTF.

A word on this clonotype: A much bigger clone sits one base away, suggesting this may be a read error. This chain connects TRBV5-1 to TRBJ2-2; tentative D call: TRBD1 (6 bases). Trimming took 6 bases from V and 3 from J, leaving 9 bases between them. Per the germline V gene, CDR1 is SGHRS and CDR2 is YFSETQ. The CDR3 covers 13 residues. The CDR3 bases are TGCGCCAGCAAGGGGGTGCACACCGGGGAGCTGTTTTTT. It encodes CASKGVHTGELFF. The entire variable domain, with the rest obtained from reference TRBV5-1 and TRBJ2-2, is as follows: KAGVTQTPRYLIKTRGQQVTLSCSPISGHRSVSWYQQTPGQGLQFLFEYFSETQRNKGNFPGRFSGRQFSNSRSEMNVSTLELGDSALYLCASKGVHTGELFFGEGSRLTVL.

The chain carries TRBV28 and TRBJ2-1; TRBD2 agrees at 11 bases. The germline CDR1 and CDR2 sequences are MDHEN and SYDVKM. The CDR3 is made up of 14 amino acids. V dropped 6 bases and J dropped 5; count of bases not matched to a gene: 3. CDR3 residues: CASSIAGGDNEQFF. In nucleotides, the CDR3 is TGTGCCAGCAGCATAGCGGGAGGGGACAATGAGCAGTTCTTC.

This clonotype has a count of ten or more. The rearrangement joins TRBV5-4 to TRBJ1-3; D is ambiguous. From germline, CDR1 is SGHNT and CDR2 YYREEE (reference sequence). Trimming stripped 4 bases from V and 2 bases from J, with 13 bases between. The CDR3 runs 15 residues. In DNA form, the CDR3 reads TGTGCCAGCAGCCCGGACCCCAAGCCTGGAAACACCATATATTTT. Encoded protein: CASSPDPKPGNTIYF.